This T cell receptor (beta chain) emerged from a study of blood T cell repertoires in COVID-19. The wider study: Cohort 3 donors were reported recovered after two negative PCRs, clearance, or symptom resolution. Nucleic acid was either cDNA or gDNA, and it came from T cells, B-cell-depleted T cells, or PBMCs.

Clones were read by immunoSEQ multiplex PCR, and TCRdb kept only the in-frame ones, dropping some. The sample has 330,000 or so clones; around 87% are singletons. This study enrolled people aged 18 to 89 from 24 US geographic areas. Germline V lookup: CDR1 KGHSH, CDR2 LQKENI. The CDR3 sequence is 14 residues long. The V segment lost 3 bases and the J segment 8 bases; nucleotides outside the gene matches: 3. The receptor was derived from a middle-aged man in a cohort exposed to, infected with or recovered from COVID-19 (not recorded which). The sequenced sample consisted of PBMCs or T cells enriched from blood (not recorded which). The genes are TRBV18 and TRBJ1-6; 8 nucleotides line up with TRBD1. The CDR3 is CASSPDRDYSPLHF. The CDR3 nucleotides read TGTGCCAGCTCACCGGACAGGGATTATTCACCCCTCCACTTT.